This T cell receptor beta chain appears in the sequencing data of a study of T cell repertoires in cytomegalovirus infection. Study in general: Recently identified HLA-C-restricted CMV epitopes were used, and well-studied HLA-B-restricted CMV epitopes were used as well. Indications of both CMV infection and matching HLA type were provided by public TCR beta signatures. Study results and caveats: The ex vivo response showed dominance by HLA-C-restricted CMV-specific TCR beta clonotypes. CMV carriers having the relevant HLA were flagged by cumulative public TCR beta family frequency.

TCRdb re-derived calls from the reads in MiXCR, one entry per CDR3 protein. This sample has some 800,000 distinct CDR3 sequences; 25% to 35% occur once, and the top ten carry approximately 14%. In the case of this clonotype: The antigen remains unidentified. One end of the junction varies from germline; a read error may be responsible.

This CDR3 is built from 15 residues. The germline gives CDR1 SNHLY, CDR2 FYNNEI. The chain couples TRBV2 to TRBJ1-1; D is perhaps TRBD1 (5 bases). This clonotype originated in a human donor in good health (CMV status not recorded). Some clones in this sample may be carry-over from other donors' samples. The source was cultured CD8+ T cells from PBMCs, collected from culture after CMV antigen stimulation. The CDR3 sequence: CASSEDWDPNTEAFF. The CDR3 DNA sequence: TGTGCCAGCAGCGAAGACTGGGACCCCAACACTGAAGCTTTCTTT.